This T cell receptor (beta chain) was recorded in a study of CD4 and CD8 cells across lung adenocarcinoma regions. TCRdb fed the PCR reads into MiXCR, producing one record per CDR3 protein. This table has around 18,000 distinct CDR3 sequences, more than 45% appearing once. The patients had localized lung adenocarcinoma, a non-small cell subtype. Sequenced material: CD8+ T cells from the center of a lung tumor. The TCR originated in a female donor with lung adenocarcinoma. The CD4 and CD8 labels of this study may be unreliable.

CDR3 sequence (DNA): TGTGCCACCAGCAGAGATAGGGGCCAAGGGTCAAAGACCTTC. Amino acids: CATSRDRGQGSKTF. The V and J genes are TRBV15 and TRBJ1-2, with D possibly matching TRBD1 (5 bases). CDR1 is LNHNV, CDR2 YYDKDF, per germline (reference sequence). V was shortened by 0 bases and J by 14 bases, with 19 bases between the two germline ends. The CDR3 length is 14 residues.